This T cell receptor beta chain was sequenced during a study of cytomegalovirus exposure and HLA in healthy donors. Background on the study: The 120 validation repertoires, a later analysis reported, used the same platform as the 666 first-cohort repertoires. General study results and limits: Most observed TCR sequences were rare, whereas some public TCRs were detected in many donors. The authors enumerated around 150 TCR beta chains as linked to cytomegalovirus.

This clone has a single count. Its cognate antigen is unknown. The donors were members of the validation cohort comprising over a hundred subjects, separate from the approximately 710-subject first cohort. The V segment lost 4 bases and the J segment 1 base; nucleotides outside the gene matches: 10. The germline V gene encodes CDR1 SGHDT and CDR2 YYEEEE. The CDR3 extends over 17 amino acids. The repertoire was sequenced with immunoSEQ multiplex PCR; TCRdb's copy has only in-frame clones and lacks some. The data show more than 80,000 clones, less than 90% seen once. The source is a woman in her late teens or twenties in good health and CMV-seropositive. The sequenced sample consisted of PBMCs. The J gene is TRBJ1-2, the V gene TRBV5-6, with 10 positions matching TRBD1. CDR3 residues: CASSPTGTGEDNYGYTF. The CDR3 nucleotides read TGTGCCAGCAGCCCCACAGGGACAGGGGAGGATAACTATGGCTACACCTTC.